One and the same sample provided the 4 T cell receptor beta chains below, sequenced in a study of cytotoxic CD8 clonotypes in ibrutinib-treated CLL. Assay: immunoSEQ multiplex PCR; the TCRdb copy retains only in-frame clones and omits some. Among some 200,000 clones listed, 70% to 75% were seen once. The source was PBMCs, collected after 12 months of ibrutinib treatment. The origin of the receptors is a human donor with chronic lymphocytic leukemia.

The chain couples TRBV7-8 to TRBJ1-6; D may be TRBD1 (6 bases). The CDR3 loop spans 15 amino acids. Trimming pared 5 bases from V and 8 bases from J, leaving 16 bases between. The germline V gene encodes CDR1 SGHVS and CDR2 FQNEAQ. The CDR3 loop is CASSHYRERYSPLHF. The CDR3, as DNA: TGTGCCAGCAGCCACTACAGGGAGAGGTATTCACCCCTCCACTTT.

The V call is TRBV9, the J call TRBJ1-1, with D hard to call. V lost 7 bases, J lost 1 base, and 14 bases lay in between. Germline assignment: CDR1 SGDLS and CDR2 YYNGEE. The CDR3 consists of 14 residues. CDR3 nucleotides: TGTGCCAGCGGCGCTGAACAGCAGAACACTGAAGCTTTCTTT. Residues: CASGAEQQNTEAFF. Looking up the rest from reference TRBV9 and TRBJ1-1 gives the full variable domain: DSGVTQTPKHLITATGQRVTLRCSPRSGDLSVYWYQQSLDQGLQFLIQYYNGEERAKGNILERFSAQQFPDLHSELNLSSLELGDSALYFCASGAEQQNTEAFFGQGTRLTVV.

This sequence joins TRBV7-3 and TRBJ2-3; 15 nucleotides match TRBD2. Germline V CDR1 and CDR2: SGHTA, FQGTGA. J gave up 3 bases and V 4 bases, and 8 bases lay outside the gene matches. The CDR3 totals 18 residues. The DNA of the CDR3 is TGTGCCAGCAGCTCCGGACTAGCGGGAGGGCCTTTTACAGATACGCAGTATTTT. As protein: CASSSGLAGGPFTDTQYF.

The rearrangement links TRBV9 to TRBJ1-1; tentatively, D is TRBD1 (6 bases). CDR1 SGDLS and CDR2 YYNGEE come from the germline V gene. This CDR3 has 16 residues. V shed 5 bases and J shed 0 bases, with 17 bases lying between them. CDR3 coding DNA: TGTGCCAGCAGTGACCCCAAAGGGGGAGTGAACACTGAAGCTTTCTTT. Translation: CASSDPKGGVNTEAFF.